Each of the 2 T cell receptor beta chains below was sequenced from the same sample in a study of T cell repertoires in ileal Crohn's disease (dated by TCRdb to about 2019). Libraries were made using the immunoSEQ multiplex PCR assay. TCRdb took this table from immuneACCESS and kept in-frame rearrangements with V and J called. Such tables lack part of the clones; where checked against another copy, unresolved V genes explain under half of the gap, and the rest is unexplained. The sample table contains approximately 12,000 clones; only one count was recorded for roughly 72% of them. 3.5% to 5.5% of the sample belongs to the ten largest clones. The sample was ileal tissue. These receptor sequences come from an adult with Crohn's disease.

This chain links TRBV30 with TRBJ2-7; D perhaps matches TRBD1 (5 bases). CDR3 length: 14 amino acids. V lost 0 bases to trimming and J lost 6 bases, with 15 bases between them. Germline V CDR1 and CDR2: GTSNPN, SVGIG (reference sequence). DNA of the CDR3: TGTGCCTGGAGTGTGCGAAGCAGGGTAGTCGAGCAGTACTTC. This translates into CAWSVRSRVVEQYF.

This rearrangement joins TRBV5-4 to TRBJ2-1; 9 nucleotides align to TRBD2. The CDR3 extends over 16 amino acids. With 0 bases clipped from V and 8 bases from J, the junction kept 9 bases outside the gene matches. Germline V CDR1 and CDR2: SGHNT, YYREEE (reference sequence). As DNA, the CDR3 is TGTGCCAGCAGCTTGGCTACCCAGCGGGGGGCCCATGAGCAGTTCTTC. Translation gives CASSLATQRGAHEQFF.